These 30 T cell receptor beta chains share one sample of origin, sequenced in a study of cytomegalovirus exposure and HLA in healthy donors. PCR used 60 Vbeta primers and 13 Jbeta primers. Here immunoSEQ multiplex PCR was the method, and the copy in TCRdb shows in-frame clones only, minus some. The data show 75,000 or so clones, approximately 70% seen once. What was sequenced was PBMCs. Receptor source: a man in his forties in good health and CMV-seropositive.

This clone was counted between two and nine times. Different DNA sequences within this sample yield the same CDR3. This chain connects TRBV27 to TRBJ2-7, with D perhaps matching TRBD2 (5 bases). The V and J ends lost 2 bases and 0 bases respectively, with 11 bases between them. CDR3 length equals 15 residues. Germline-derived CDR1 and CDR2 are MNHEY and SMNVEV (reference sequence). The CDR3 coding sequence is TGTGCCAGCAGTTTAATTGCCGGGGACTCCTACGAGCAGTACTTC. Its translation: CASSLIAGDSYEQYF.

The V and J genes are TRBV7-2 and TRBJ2-1, with TRBD2 as a possible D gene (6 bases). CDR3 size: 18 residues. V dropped 2 bases and J dropped 2 bases, with 19 bases sitting between them. CDR1 is SGHTA, CDR2 FQGNSA, per germline. The CDR3 loop is CASSLFGGDVLPYNEQFF. CDR3 in DNA: TGTGCCAGCAGCTTATTCGGGGGAGATGTCTTGCCCTACAATGAGCAGTTCTTC. Drawing the rest from reference TRBV7-2 and TRBJ2-1, the complete variable domain is GAGVSQSPSNKVTEKGKDVELRCDPISGHTALYWYRQSLGQGLEFLIYFQGNSAPDKSGLPSDRFSAERTGGSVSTLTIQRTQQEDSAVYLCASSLFGGDVLPYNEQFFGPGTRLTVL.

The chain recombines TRBV13 with TRBJ2-2; 7 positions match TRBD1. Germline CDR1 and CDR2: PRHDT and FYEKMQ (reference sequence). V dropped 5 bases and J dropped 7; count of bases not matched to a gene: 10. The CDR3 is made up of 15 amino acids. CDR3 amino acids: CASSKSQGRGGELFF. The CDR3 coding sequence is TGTGCCAGCAGCAAATCACAGGGGAGAGGCGGGGAGCTGTTTTTT.

The chain has TRBV19 and TRBJ1-5; the match to TRBD1 covers 10 bases. CDR3 length: 15 residues. V lost 7 bases and J lost 6; bases outside the gene matches: 9. In germline, CDR1 is LNHDA, CDR2 SQIVND (reference sequence). The CDR3, as DNA: TGTGCCAGTACACCGGACAGGGGGATTAGTCAGCCCCAGCATTTT. Its protein product is CASTPDRGISQPQHF.

The chain has TRBV7-6 and TRBJ1-1; tentative D call: TRBD1 (6 bases). The CDR3 sequence is 12 residues long. Germline V gene data show CDR1 as SGHVS and CDR2 as FNYEAQ. V was trimmed by 7 bases and J by 6 bases, leaving 12 bases between them. The CDR3 is CASTGDTAEAFF. The CDR3 region has the DNA TGTGCCAGCACAGGGGATACCGCTGAAGCTTTCTTT.

This clone came up a few times. This chain connects TRBV7-3 to TRBJ2-3; D perhaps matches TRBD2 (5 bases). Germline V lookup: CDR1 SGHTA, CDR2 FQGTGA. The CDR3 covers 16 residues. V was trimmed by 0 bases and J by 5 bases, leaving 15 bases between them. The CDR3 protein is CASSLTATRFGDTQYF. The CDR3 DNA is TGTGCCAGCAGCTTAACCGCCACTAGATTCGGAGATACGCAGTATTTT.

The gene calls are TRBV11-3 and TRBJ1-1, with D possibly being TRBD1 (6 bases). Germline V lookup: CDR1 SGHNT, CDR2 YENEEA. The ends were cut back, 5 bases at V and 1 base at J, with 23 bases in the middle. The CDR3 is 18 residues long. In nucleotides, the CDR3 is TGTGCCAGCAGCCGTAAAGGGGAGTGGGGACAAAAGAACACTGAAGCTTTCTTT. Its translation is CASSRKGEWGQKNTEAFF.

The genes are TRBV19 and TRBJ1-1, with 9 positions matching TRBD1. This CDR3 contains 15 residues. V lost 6 bases, J lost 5 bases, and 10 bases stayed unmatched. Germline V gene lookup returns CDR1 LNHDA and CDR2 SQIVND (reference sequence). The CDR3 region is CASRPGQGGMTEAFF. The CDR3 DNA is TGTGCCAGTAGACCGGGACAGGGTGGGATGACTGAAGCTTTCTTT.

This clone occurred once. The chain employs TRBV2 and TRBJ1-6; 8 nucleotides match TRBD1. Germline V gene lookup returns CDR1 SNHLY and CDR2 FYNNEI. The ends lost 3 bases at V and 7 bases at J; junction bases unmatched: 2. There are 14 residues in the CDR3. CDR3 amino acids: CASSDWDRNSPLHF. DNA of the CDR3: TGTGCCAGCAGTGATTGGGACAGGAATTCACCCCTCCACTTT.

The J gene is TRBJ1-5, the V gene TRBV2; D might be TRBD1 (5 bases). From germline, CDR1 is SNHLY and CDR2 FYNNEI. V dropped 4 bases and J dropped 7 bases, with 17 bases sitting between them. The CDR3 is 15 residues long. CDR3 protein: CASSGGVEGAQPQHF. The CDR3 DNA reads TGTGCCAGCAGTGGAGGTGTAGAAGGGGCCCAGCCCCAGCATTTT. The full variable domain, with the rest looked up from reference TRBV2 and TRBJ1-5, is EPEVTQTPSHQVTQMGQEVILRCVPISNHLYFYWYRQILGQKVEFLVSFYNNEISEKSEIFDDQFSVERPDGSNFTLKIRSTKLEDSAMYFCASSGGVEGAQPQHFGDGTRLSIL.

V and J are TRBV19 and TRBJ1-2; 7 nucleotides match TRBD1. Germline V gene lookup returns CDR1 LNHDA and CDR2 SQIVND (reference sequence). The CDR3 runs to 11 residues. V trimming: 8 bases; J trimming: 13 bases; junction bases outside the gene matches: 10. Here the CDR3 reads CASPRDSPRTF. CDR3 DNA: TGTGCCAGTCCTAGGGACAGCCCCCGCACCTTC.

This chain links TRBV4-3 with TRBJ2-5; 7 bases are a match to TRBD1. The length of the CDR3 is 16 residues. The trim removed 0 bases at V and 5 bases at J, leaving 9 bases unmatched. CDR1 and CDR2 (germline): LGHNA, YSLEER. DNA for the CDR3: TGCGCCAGCAGCCAAGAAGGAAGGGGGCTGTTGGAGACCCAGTACTTC. Protein sequence: CASSQEGRGLLETQYF.

The chain is built from TRBV6-5 and TRBJ1-3, with D unresolved. Per germline, CDR1 MNHEY and CDR2 SVGAGI. The CDR3 loop spans 15 amino acids. Trimming pared 5 bases from V and 0 bases from J, leaving 11 bases between. As DNA, the CDR3 is TGTGCCAGCAGTAAGAGGTCCATCTCTGGAAACACCATATATTTT. It specifies CASSKRSISGNTIYF.

The rearrangement joins TRBV28 to TRBJ1-2; 7 bases fit TRBD1. J gave up 8 bases and V 3 bases, and 12 bases lay outside the gene matches. Germline CDR1 is MDHEN and CDR2 is SYDVKM. This CDR3 has 15 residues. CDR3 loop: CASSLDWDRAKGYTF. CDR3 nucleotides: TGTGCCAGCAGTTTGGACTGGGACAGAGCCAAGGGCTACACCTTC.

This chain links TRBV5-4 with TRBJ2-7, with 10 bases matching TRBD1. V shed 2 bases, J shed 2 bases, and the junction held 4 bases outside the gene matches. Germline lookup yields CDR1 SGHNT and CDR2 YYREEE (reference sequence). The CDR3 has 15 residues. CDR3 DNA: TGTGCCAGCAGCTTAGGACAGGGGGGGACCTACGAGCAGTACTTC. Residues: CASSLGQGGTYEQYF.

The chain has TRBV7-9 and TRBJ2-2, with 8 bases aligning to TRBD1. Germline CDR1 reads SEHNR; CDR2 reads FQNEAQ (reference sequence). This CDR3 contains 16 residues. Trimming cost V 5 bases and J 4 bases; bases outside gene matches: 9. The CDR3 reads CASSNPDRVTTGELFF. Here the CDR3 DNA reads TGTGCCAGCAGCAATCCGGACAGGGTGACCACCGGGGAGCTGTTTTTT.

The rearrangement uses TRBV15 and TRBJ2-3, with TRBD2 identical over 8 bases. V lost 6 bases, J lost 4 bases, and 9 bases stayed unmatched. The CDR3 runs 15 residues. Germline V gene lookup returns CDR1 LNHNV and CDR2 YYDKDF (reference sequence). The CDR3 DNA is TGTGCCACCAGGCCGGGACTAGGGGGGTCAGATACGCAGTATTTT. Its protein is CATRPGLGGSDTQYF.

This chain uses TRBV5-1 with TRBJ2-1; 10 nucleotides agree with TRBD2. Germline V gene lookup returns CDR1 SGHRS and CDR2 YFSETQ. With 4 bases clipped from V and 7 bases from J, the junction kept 11 bases outside the gene matches. The CDR3 length is 16 residues. The CDR3 protein is CASSARRSGGGNEQFF. The CDR3 DNA is TGCGCCAGCAGCGCCAGACGGAGCGGGGGGGGAAATGAGCAGTTCTTC.

The chain joins TRBV5-1 to TRBJ1-1, with 8 bases aligning to TRBD1. Germline CDR1 is SGHRS and CDR2 is YFSETQ. V gave up 0 bases and J gave up 11 bases; unmatched junction bases: 9. The length of the CDR3 is 14 residues. The CDR3: CASSLGQGRRRAFF. The DNA for the CDR3 is TGCGCCAGCAGCTTGGGACAGGGGCGCAGGAGGGCTTTCTTT.

The chain carries TRBV10-3 and TRBJ2-7; 7 bases agree with TRBD1. After removal of 3 bases from V and 5 bases from J, the junction contained 4 bases not matched to a gene. CDR1 is ENHRY, CDR2 SYGVKD, per germline. The CDR3 contains 13 residues. The CDR3: CAISEKGAHEQYF. DNA for the CDR3: TGTGCCATCAGTGAAAAGGGGGCCCACGAGCAGTACTTC.

CDR3 sequence: CASNYRTGGEETQYF. The CDR3 bases are TGTGCCAGCAACTACAGGACAGGGGGCGAAGAGACCCAGTACTTC. The chain links TRBV28 to TRBJ2-5, with 11 bases lining up with TRBD1. The CDR3 has 15 residues. V lost 7 bases to trimming and J lost 3 bases; unmatched junction nucleotides: 7. CDR1 is MDHEN, CDR2 SYDVKM, per germline.

This chain joins TRBV4-3 and TRBJ1-2; 7 positions match TRBD1. Germline CDR1 and CDR2: LGHNA and YSLEER. This CDR3 comprises 16 residues. The trim removed 2 bases at V and 8 bases at J, leaving 14 bases unmatched. The chain's CDR3 is CASSQTGTADRVGYTF. The CDR3 DNA is TGCGCCAGCAGCCAAACAGGGACGGCCGACAGGGTAGGCTACACCTTC.

J is TRBJ2-1 and V is TRBV7-8, with D tentatively TRBD2 (6 bases). This CDR3 comprises 18 residues. CDR1 and CDR2 from the germline V gene are SGHVS and FQNEAQ. V was shortened by 6 bases and J by 0 bases, with 21 bases between the two germline ends. This CDR3 reads CASREKQAGVSSYNEQFF. The CDR3 DNA sequence: TGTGCCAGCAGGGAAAAACAAGCGGGCGTAAGCTCCTACAATGAGCAGTTCTTC.

The sample holds one count of this clone. The chain links TRBV7-6 to TRBJ2-7; the D gene is possibly TRBD1 (5 bases). Between the trimmed V and J ends, which lost 1 base and 6 bases, there was a span of 16 bases. The CDR3 has 15 amino acids. The germline CDR1 and CDR2 sequences are SGHVS and FNYEAQ. This chain's CDR3 is CASSLVQGLDVEQYF. CDR3 in DNA: TGTGCCAGCAGCTTAGTCCAGGGATTAGATGTCGAGCAGTACTTC.

The genes are TRBV5-6 and TRBJ2-2, with D uncertain. Trimming stripped 1 base from V and 0 bases from J, with 10 bases between. The CDR3 extends over 16 amino acids. Germline V CDR1 and CDR2: SGHDT, YYEEEE. Here the CDR3 DNA reads TGTGCCAGCAGCTTGTGGCGGAGCCCGAACACCGGGGAGCTGTTTTTT. This gives the protein CASSLWRSPNTGELFF.

Only a few counts were recorded for this clone. V usage is TRBV7-8 and J usage is TRBJ2-5, with 11 nucleotides matching TRBD2. Germline V gives CDR1 SGHVS, CDR2 FQNEAQ. The length of the CDR3 is 18 residues. Trimming cost V 2 bases and J 4 bases; bases outside gene matches: 12. The CDR3 DNA follows: TGTGCCAGCAGCTTACTAGCGGGGGGCCGAGGGTTCGGAGAGACCCAGTACTTC. Translation gives CASSLLAGGRGFGETQYF.

In this sample, this clone turned up many times. The chain uses TRBV18 and TRBJ2-6, with a weak D call TRBD2 (6 bases). The CDR3 has 16 amino acids. Trimming cost V 3 bases and J 1 base, with 10 bases left between them. Germline CDR1 and CDR2: KGHSH and LQKENI. The CDR3, as DNA: TGTGCCAGCTCACCCACCAGCGGGTCTGGGGCCAACGTCCTGACTTTC. Amino acids: CASSPTSGSGANVLTF.

This chain joins TRBV6-5 and TRBJ1-1, with no clear D. The V end was cut by 2 bases, the J end by 0 bases, with 7 bases between. The CDR3 is 14 amino acids. Germline V gene data show CDR1 as MNHEY and CDR2 as SVGAGI. The CDR3 here is CASSYVGLNTEAFF. CDR3 bases: TGTGCCAGCAGTTACGTCGGTCTGAACACTGAAGCTTTCTTT.

This chain connects TRBV4-1 to TRBJ2-7; TRBD2 matches 12 bases. This CDR3 region has 16 residues. J lost 7 bases, V lost 5 bases, and 12 bases had no gene match. Per germline, CDR1 MGHRA and CDR2 YSYEKL. CDR3 region: CASSTYRLAGVEEQYF. The CDR3 DNA reads TGCGCCAGCAGCACCTATAGACTAGCGGGGGTCGAAGAGCAGTACTTC.

The J gene is TRBJ2-5, the V gene TRBV7-3; D ambiguous. Trimming pared 0 bases from V and 5 bases from J, leaving 7 bases between. The CDR3 has 13 amino acids. Germline V gene lookup returns CDR1 SGHTA and CDR2 FQGTGA. Here the CDR3 DNA reads TGTGCCAGCAGCTTAACGAGGTTCGAGACCCAGTACTTC. Amino acids: CASSLTRFETQYF.